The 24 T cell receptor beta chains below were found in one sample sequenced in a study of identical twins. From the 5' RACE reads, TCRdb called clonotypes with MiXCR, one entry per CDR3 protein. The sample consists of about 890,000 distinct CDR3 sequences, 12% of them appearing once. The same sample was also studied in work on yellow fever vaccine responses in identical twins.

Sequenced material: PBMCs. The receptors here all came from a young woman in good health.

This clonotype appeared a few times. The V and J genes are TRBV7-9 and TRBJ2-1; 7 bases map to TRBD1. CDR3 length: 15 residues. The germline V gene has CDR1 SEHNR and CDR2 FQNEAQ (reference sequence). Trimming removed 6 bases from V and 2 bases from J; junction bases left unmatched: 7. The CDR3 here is CASSSGQTTYNEQFF. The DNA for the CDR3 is TGTGCCAGCAGTTCGGGACAGACGACCTACAATGAGCAGTTCTTC. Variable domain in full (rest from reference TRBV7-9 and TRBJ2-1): DTGVSQNPRHKITKRGQNVTFRCDPISEHNRLYWYRQTLGQGPEFLTYFQNEAQLEKSRLLSDRFSAERPKGSFSTLEIQRTEQGDSAMYLCASSSGQTTYNEQFFGPGTRLTVL.

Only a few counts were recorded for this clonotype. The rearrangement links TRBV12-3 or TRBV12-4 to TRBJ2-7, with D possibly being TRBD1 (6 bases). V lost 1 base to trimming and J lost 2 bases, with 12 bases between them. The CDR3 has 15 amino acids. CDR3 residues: CASSLGRQEAYEQYF. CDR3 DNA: TGTGCCAGCAGTTTAGGACGACAGGAAGCCTACGAGCAGTACTTC.

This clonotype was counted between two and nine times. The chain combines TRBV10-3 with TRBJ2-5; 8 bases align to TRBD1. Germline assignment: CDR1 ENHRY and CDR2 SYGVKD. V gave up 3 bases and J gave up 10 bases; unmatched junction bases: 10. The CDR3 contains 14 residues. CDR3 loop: CAISDGQGIKGQYF. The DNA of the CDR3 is TGTGCCATCAGTGATGGACAGGGCATCAAGGGCCAGTACTTC.

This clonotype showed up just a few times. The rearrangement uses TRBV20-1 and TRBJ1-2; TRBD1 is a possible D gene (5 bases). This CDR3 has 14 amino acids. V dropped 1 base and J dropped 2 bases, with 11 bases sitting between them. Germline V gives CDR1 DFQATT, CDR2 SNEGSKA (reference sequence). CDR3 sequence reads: CSARAPGRNYGYTF. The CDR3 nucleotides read TGCAGTGCTAGAGCCCCGGGACGGAACTATGGCTACACCTTC.

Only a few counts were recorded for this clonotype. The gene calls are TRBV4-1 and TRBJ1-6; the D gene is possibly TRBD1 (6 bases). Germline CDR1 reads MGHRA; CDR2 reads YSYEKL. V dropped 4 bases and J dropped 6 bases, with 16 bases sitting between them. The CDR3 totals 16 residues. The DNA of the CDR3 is TGCGCCAGCAGCCGTAGAGTGGAAGGGGGTAATTCACCCCTCCACTTT. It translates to CASSRRVEGGNSPLHF.

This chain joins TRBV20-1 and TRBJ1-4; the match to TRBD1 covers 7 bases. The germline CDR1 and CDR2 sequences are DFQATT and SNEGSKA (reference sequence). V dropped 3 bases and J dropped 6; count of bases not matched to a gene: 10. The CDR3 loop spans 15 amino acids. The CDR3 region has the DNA TGCAGTGCTAGTGGTGGACAGGAGGTTTATGAAAAACTGTTTTTT. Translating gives CSASGGQEVYEKLFF.

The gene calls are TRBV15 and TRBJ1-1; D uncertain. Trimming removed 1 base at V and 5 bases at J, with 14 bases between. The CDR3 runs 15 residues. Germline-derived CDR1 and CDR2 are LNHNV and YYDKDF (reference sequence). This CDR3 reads CATSRADTGGTEAFF. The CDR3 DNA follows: TGTGCCACCAGCAGAGCTGACACCGGAGGGACTGAAGCTTTCTTT.

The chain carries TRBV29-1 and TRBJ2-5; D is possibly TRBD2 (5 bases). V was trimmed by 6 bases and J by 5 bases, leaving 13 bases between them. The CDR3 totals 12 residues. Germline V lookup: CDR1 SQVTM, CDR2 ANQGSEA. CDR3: CSVGLVDETQYF. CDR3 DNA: TGCAGCGTAGGACTGGTGGACGAGACCCAGTACTTC.

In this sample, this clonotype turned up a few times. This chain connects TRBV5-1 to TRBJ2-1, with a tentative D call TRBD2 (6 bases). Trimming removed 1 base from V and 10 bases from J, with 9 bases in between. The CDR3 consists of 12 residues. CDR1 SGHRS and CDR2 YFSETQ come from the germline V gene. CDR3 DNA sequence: TGCGCCAGCAGCTTGAGCCTAGCGGAGCAGTTCTTC. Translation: CASSLSLAEQFF.

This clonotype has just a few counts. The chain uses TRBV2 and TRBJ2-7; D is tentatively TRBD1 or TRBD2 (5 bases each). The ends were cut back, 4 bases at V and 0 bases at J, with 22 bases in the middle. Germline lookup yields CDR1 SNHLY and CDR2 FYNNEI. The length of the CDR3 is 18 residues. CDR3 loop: CASSAQEDPRGDSYEQYV. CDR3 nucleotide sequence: TGTGCCAGCAGTGCCCAGGAGGACCCTCGAGGGGACTCCTACGAGCAGTACGTC.

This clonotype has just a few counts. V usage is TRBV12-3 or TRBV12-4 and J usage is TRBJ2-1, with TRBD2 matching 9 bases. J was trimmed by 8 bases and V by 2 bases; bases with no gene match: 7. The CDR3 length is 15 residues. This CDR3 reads CASSLPTSGRYEQFF. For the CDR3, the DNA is TGTGCCAGCAGTTTACCTACCAGCGGGAGGTATGAGCAGTTCTTC.

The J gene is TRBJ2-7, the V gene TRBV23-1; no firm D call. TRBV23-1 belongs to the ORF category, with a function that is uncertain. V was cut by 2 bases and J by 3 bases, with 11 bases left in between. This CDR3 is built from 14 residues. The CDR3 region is CASSQPQNYYEQYV. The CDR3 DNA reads TGCGCCAGCAGTCAACCCCAAAACTACTACGAGCAGTACGTC.

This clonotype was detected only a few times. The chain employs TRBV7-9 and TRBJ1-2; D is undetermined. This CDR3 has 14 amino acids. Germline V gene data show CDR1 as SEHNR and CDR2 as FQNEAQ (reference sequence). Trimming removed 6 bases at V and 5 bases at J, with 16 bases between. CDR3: CASSPDWGPYGYTF. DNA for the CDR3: TGTGCCAGCAGTCCTGACTGGGGTCCATATGGCTACACCTTC.

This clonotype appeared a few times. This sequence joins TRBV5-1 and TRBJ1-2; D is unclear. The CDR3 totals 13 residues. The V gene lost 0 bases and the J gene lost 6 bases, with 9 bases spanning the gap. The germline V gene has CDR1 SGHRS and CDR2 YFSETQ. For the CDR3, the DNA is TGCGCCAGCAGCTTGGAAAGCGGGCATGGCTACACCTTC. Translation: CASSLESGHGYTF.

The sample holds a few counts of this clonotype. CDR3 nucleotide sequence: TGTGCCAGTAGTCTAGCGGGGGGGCTTCTTGCCTACAATGAGCAGTTCTTC. Protein: CASSLAGGLLAYNEQFF. This chain links TRBV19 with TRBJ2-1; TRBD2 matches 12 bases. Germline assignment: CDR1 LNHDA and CDR2 SQIVND (reference sequence). The CDR3 runs 17 residues. J was trimmed by 2 bases and V by 5 bases; bases with no gene match: 7.

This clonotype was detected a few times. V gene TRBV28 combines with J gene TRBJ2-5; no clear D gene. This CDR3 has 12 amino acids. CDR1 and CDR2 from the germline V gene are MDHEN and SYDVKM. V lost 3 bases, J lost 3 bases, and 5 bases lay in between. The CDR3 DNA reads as TGTGCCAGCAGTTTGCCTGAAGAGACCCAGTACTTC. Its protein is CASSLPEETQYF.

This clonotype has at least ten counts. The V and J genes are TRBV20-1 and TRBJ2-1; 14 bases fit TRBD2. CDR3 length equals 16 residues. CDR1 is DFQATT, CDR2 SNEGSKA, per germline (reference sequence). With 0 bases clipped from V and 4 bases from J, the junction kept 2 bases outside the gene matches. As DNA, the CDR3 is TGCAGTGCTAGAGACGGGACTAGCGGGAGTTACAATGAGCAGTTCTTC. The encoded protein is CSARDGTSGSYNEQFF.

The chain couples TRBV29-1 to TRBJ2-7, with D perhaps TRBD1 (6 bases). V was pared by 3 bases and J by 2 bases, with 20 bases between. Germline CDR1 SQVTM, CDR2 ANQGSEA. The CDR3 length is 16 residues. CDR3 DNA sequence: TGCAGCGTTGAGGGGGATCTACAGGGTTTGGCCTACGAGCAGTACTTC. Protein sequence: CSVEGDLQGLAYEQYF.

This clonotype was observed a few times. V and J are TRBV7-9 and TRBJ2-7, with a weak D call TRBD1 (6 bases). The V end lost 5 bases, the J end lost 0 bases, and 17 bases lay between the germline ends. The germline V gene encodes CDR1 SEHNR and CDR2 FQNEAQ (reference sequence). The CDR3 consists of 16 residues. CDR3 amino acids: CASSIEPGHYSYEQYF. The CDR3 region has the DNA TGTGCCAGCAGCATCGAGCCGGGACATTACTCCTACGAGCAGTACTTC.

DNA of the CDR3: TGCAGCGTGCGAGTATTAGCTCTCGGAGCCTACGAGCAGTACTTC. This gives the protein CSVRVLALGAYEQYF. V usage is TRBV29-1 and J usage is TRBJ2-7, with no clear D. Germline-derived CDR1 and CDR2 are SQVTM and ANQGSEA. This CDR3 spans 15 amino acids. V lost 6 bases, J lost 2 bases, and 20 bases lay in between.

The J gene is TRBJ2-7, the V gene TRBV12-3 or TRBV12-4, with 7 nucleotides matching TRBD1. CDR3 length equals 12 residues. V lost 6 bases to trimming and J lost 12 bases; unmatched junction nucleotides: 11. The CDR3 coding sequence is TGTGCCAGCAGAGCAACAGGGGTCAGGCCGTACTTC. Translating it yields CASRATGVRPYF.

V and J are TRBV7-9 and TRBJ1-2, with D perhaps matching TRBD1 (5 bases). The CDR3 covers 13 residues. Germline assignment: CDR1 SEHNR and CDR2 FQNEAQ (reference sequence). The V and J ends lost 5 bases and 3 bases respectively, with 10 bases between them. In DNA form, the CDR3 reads TGTGCCAGCAGCATGGACATATACTATGGCTACACCTTC. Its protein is CASSMDIYYGYTF.

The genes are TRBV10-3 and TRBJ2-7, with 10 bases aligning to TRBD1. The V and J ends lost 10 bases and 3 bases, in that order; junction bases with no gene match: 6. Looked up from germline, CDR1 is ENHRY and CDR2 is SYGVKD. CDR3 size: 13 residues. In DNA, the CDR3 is TGTGCCAGCGGGACAGGGGACAGCTACGAGCAGTACTTC. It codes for CASGTGDSYEQYF.

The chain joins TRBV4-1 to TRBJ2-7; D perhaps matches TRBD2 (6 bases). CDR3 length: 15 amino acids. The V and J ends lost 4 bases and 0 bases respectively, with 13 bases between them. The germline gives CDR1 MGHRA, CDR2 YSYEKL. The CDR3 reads CASSLAWGGSYEQYF. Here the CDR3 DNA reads TGCGCCAGCAGCCTGGCATGGGGAGGCTCCTACGAGCAGTACTTC.